A single sample is the source of the 4 T cell receptor beta chains below, sequenced in a study of a mutant IDH1 vaccine in newly diagnosed glioma. No antigen is known for these receptors. Documented time point: week 35, safety follow-up. Doses consisted of 300 ug of mutant IDH1 20-mer peptide each, paired with topical imiquimod. Some clones are missing from TCRdb's copy, which holds only in-frame ones; the method was immunoSEQ multiplex PCR. The sample carries 40,000 to 45,000 clones, around 81% recorded once. This material consisted of PBMCs, taken from a glioma patient whose treatment included an IDH1 peptide vaccine. These receptor sequences come from a woman aged 40 to 50 with glioma. Some clones in this sample may be carry-over from other donors' samples.

About this clone itself: Its ends do not fully match the called genes, so a read error is possible. CDR3 in DNA: TGTGCCGGCAGACTAGGCGGGGGGACCCAGTACTTC. Translated: CAGRLGGGTQYF. The chain is built from TRBV5-4 and TRBJ2-5; TRBD2 aligns across 7 bases. Germline V gene data show CDR1 as SGHNT and CDR2 as YYREEE (reference sequence). The CDR3 runs to 12 residues.

This rearrangement joins TRBV10-3 to TRBJ2-3; no clear D gene. There are 12 residues in the CDR3. The V and J ends lost 3 bases and 6 bases respectively, with 7 bases between them. From germline, CDR1 is ENHRY and CDR2 SYGVKD. In DNA form, the CDR3 reads TGTGCCATCAGTGAAATGACGGATACGCAGTATTTT. Translation gives CAISEMTDTQYF.

The genes are TRBV6-1 and TRBJ2-7; no definite D call. V lost 5 bases and J lost 6, with 11 bases in between. Germline V gene data show CDR1 as MNHNS and CDR2 as SASEGT. The length of the CDR3 is 12 residues. In DNA form, the CDR3 reads TGTGCCAGCAGTCCCACCTTTGTCGAGCAGTACTTC. Its translation: CASSPTFVEQYF.

This clone was seen only a few times. V usage is TRBV29-1 and J usage is TRBJ1-1, with D hard to call. This CDR3 region has 10 residues. Germline assignment: CDR1 SQVTM and CDR2 ANQGSEA. V dropped 8 bases and J dropped 8 bases, with 12 bases sitting between them. Here the CDR3 reads CSSSGVEAFF. The CDR3 DNA is TGCAGCTCCTCCGGGGTGGAAGCTTTCTTT.